This TCR beta chain comes out of a study of blood T cell repertoires in COVID-19. Study overall: Italy, Spain and the United States were the sources of the convalescent and acute COVID-19 samples. Sample material is recorded as cDNA or gDNA derived from T cells, B-cell-depleted T cells, or PBMCs.

Seattle cases were enrolled at active infection and followed longitudinally. Original handling: Estimated nucleated cell counts came from reference gene primer amplification. Profiled with immunoSEQ multiplex PCR; TCRdb holds only in-frame clones, not every one. V and J calls plus clone size are reproduced from that table; the DNA served to infer D and trimming. This repertoire shows about 390,000 clones, around 87% found once; its top ten account for 2.3%. This CDR3 is built from 14 residues. With 2 bases removed from V and 7 bases from J, the gap between germline ends came to 11 bases. Looked up from germline, CDR1 is LGHDT and CDR2 is YNNKEL (reference sequence).

The sample comprised peripheral blood. The sequence derives from a woman aged 60-75 years with COVID-19, enrolled during active disease. The chain employs TRBV3-1 (or the pseudogene TRBV3-2) and TRBJ2-2, with D perhaps TRBD2 (6 bases). The CDR3 DNA follows: TGTGCCAGCAGCCAAATGGTCGGGGGCGGGGAGCTGTTTTTT. Translating gives CASSQMVGGGELFF.